The 22 T cell receptor beta chains in this list originate from one sample, sequenced in a study of cytomegalovirus exposure and HLA in healthy donors. PCR used 60 Vbeta primers and 13 Jbeta primers. Generated by immunoSEQ multiplex PCR, the TCRdb table keeps only in-frame clones and is missing some. The sample comprises about 160,000 clones, around 79% of which are singletons, and around 1.9% rests with the top ten. The source material was PBMCs. Receptors were obtained from a man aged 35 to 55 in good health and CMV-seronegative.

V is TRBV2 and J is TRBJ2-4, with TRBD1 matching 7 bases. The CDR3 extends over 15 amino acids. After removal of 4 bases from V and 0 bases from J, the junction contained 3 bases not matched to a gene. Germline V gives CDR1 SNHLY, CDR2 FYNNEI. The CDR3 protein is CASSGGQLAKNIQYF. As DNA, the CDR3 is TGTGCCAGCAGTGGGGGACAGCTAGCCAAAAACATTCAGTACTTC.

V is TRBV7-2 and J is TRBJ2-5; TRBD2 matches 7 bases. The CDR3 runs 15 residues. Germline CDR1 is SGHTA and CDR2 is FQGNSA. The junction had 11 bases not matched to a gene; V was cut back by 5 bases and J by 5 bases. The CDR3 DNA reads TGTGCCAGCAGCGTGCGGCTAGCGGTCAGGGAGACCCAGTACTTC. Encoded protein: CASSVRLAVRETQYF. The variable domain in full, with the rest retrieved from reference TRBV7-2 and TRBJ2-5, is GAGVSQSPSNKVTEKGKDVELRCDPISGHTALYWYRQSLGQGLEFLIYFQGNSAPDKSGLPSDRFSAERTGGSVSTLTIQRTQQEDSAVYLCASSVRLAVRETQYFGPGTRLLVL.

Here the CDR3 reads CASSSVGASYGYTF. The CDR3 nucleotides read TGTGCCAGCAGCTCGGTGGGGGCGTCCTATGGCTACACCTTC. The chain carries TRBV5-6 and TRBJ1-2, with D possibly matching TRBD1 (6 bases). The germline V and J ends were trimmed by 3 bases and 4 bases, with 13 bases remaining between them. CDR3 size: 14 residues. Germline V CDR1 and CDR2: SGHDT, YYEEEE.

V is TRBV10-1 and J is TRBJ2-7; a possible D gene is TRBD1 (6 bases). The CDR3 runs 12 residues. Trimming removed 6 bases from V and 4 bases from J, with 10 bases in between. Germline loops: CDR1 WNHNN, CDR2 SYGVQD (reference sequence). The CDR3 DNA sequence: TGCGCCAGCAGGGACAGATTTTACGAGCAGTACTTC. Translated: CASRDRFYEQYF.

The rearrangement links TRBV6-6 to TRBJ2-5, with D maybe TRBD2 (5 bases). The J call may be mistaken, given a closer DNA end match to TRBJ2-7. Germline lookup yields CDR1 MNHNY and CDR2 SVGAGI (reference sequence). CDR3 length: 14 residues. CDR3 sequence: CASSSDFTVYEQYF. Written as DNA, the CDR3 is TGTGCCAGCAGTTCGGACTTTACGGTCTACGAGCAGTACTTC.

The V gene is TRBV5-1, the J gene TRBJ2-5, with a weak D call TRBD2 (6 bases). Per the germline V gene, CDR1 is SGHRS and CDR2 is YFSETQ. This CDR3 region has 16 residues. The V gene lost 4 bases and the J gene lost 1 base, with 17 bases spanning the gap. CDR3 in DNA: TGCGCCAGCAGCCCCACCGGGACTCCCTCCCAAGAGACCCAGTACTTC. It translates to CASSPTGTPSQETQYF.

The V gene is TRBV6-1, the J gene TRBJ2-7; 7 bases agree with TRBD2. The CDR3 runs to 15 residues. The germline CDR1 and CDR2 sequences are MNHNS and SASEGT. V lost 0 bases and J lost 2; bases outside the gene matches: 4. The DNA of the CDR3 is TGTGCCAGCAGTGAAGCGGGAGGGACCACCTACGAGCAGTACTTC. Translating it yields CASSEAGGTTYEQYF.

Concerning this clone: The sample contains more than one DNA sequence encoding this CDR3. The chain carries TRBV5-1 and TRBJ1-1; 7 nucleotides match TRBD1. The germline gives CDR1 SGHRS, CDR2 YFSETQ. V dropped 0 bases and J dropped 2; count of bases not matched to a gene: 1. The CDR3 loop spans 14 amino acids. The CDR3 loop is CASSLEGANTEAFF. Written as DNA, the CDR3 is TGCGCCAGCAGCTTGGAGGGGGCAAACACTGAAGCTTTCTTT.

The chain combines TRBV19 with TRBJ1-2, with no clear D. Germline CDR1 reads LNHDA; CDR2 reads SQIVND (reference sequence). V was clipped by 6 bases and J by 9 bases, with 14 bases between them. CDR3 length equals 12 residues. The CDR3 DNA reads TGTGCCAGTAGCTCTGACACCTTCAGCTACACCTTC. Translated: CASSSDTFSYTF. Variable domain in full (rest from reference TRBV19 and TRBJ1-2): DGGITQSPKYLFRKEGQNVTLSCEQNLNHDAMYWYRQDPGQGLRLIYYSQIVNDFQKGDIAEGYSVSREKKESFPLTVTSAQKNPTAFYLCASSSDTFSYTFGSGTRLTVV.

DNA of the CDR3: TGTGCCAGCAGCAGGGGGGGGGAGGCGACCTACGAGCAGTACTTC. Residues: CASSRGGEATYEQYF. The chain couples TRBV5-4 to TRBJ2-7; a possible D gene is TRBD2 (7 bases). The germline gives CDR1 SGHNT, CDR2 YYREEE (reference sequence). Between the trimmed V and J ends, which lost 4 bases and 2 bases, there was a span of 16 bases. The CDR3 has 15 amino acids.

This clone was counted between two and nine times. J is TRBJ2-3 and V is TRBV5-6; TRBD1 aligns across 7 bases. CDR1 is SGHDT and CDR2 is YYEEEE in the germline V gene. V was clipped by 2 bases and J by 2 bases; unmatched bases: 11. CDR3 length equals 17 residues. CDR3 sequence: CASSFIRGRFYTDTQYF. In DNA, the CDR3 is TGTGCCAGCAGCTTCATAAGGGGGCGGTTCTACACAGATACGCAGTATTTT. Based on the CDR3 plus reference TRBV5-6 and TRBJ2-3, the full variable domain is DAGVTQSPTHLIKTRGQQVTLRCSPKSGHDTVSWYQQALGQGPQFIFQYYEEEERQRGNFPDRFSGHQFPNYSSELNVNALLLGDSALYLCASSFIRGRFYTDTQYFGPGTRLTVL.

Comment on this clone: The junction departs from germline at one end; a sequencing error may be responsible. The chain links TRBV7-9 to TRBJ1-2, with D tentatively TRBD1 (6 bases). Germline CDR1 SEHNR, CDR2 FQNEAQ (reference sequence). The CDR3 runs 14 residues. CDR3: CSSSLARDQGGYTF. In DNA, the CDR3 is TGTTCCAGCAGCTTAGCCAGGGATCAGGGGGGCTACACCTTC.

Concerning this clone: Other DNA sequences in the sample encode the same CDR3. The CDR3 here is CASSQDPGLAGVGGYF. The CDR3 DNA follows: TGCGCCAGCAGCCAAGATCCGGGACTAGCGGGAGTGGGGGGGTACTTC. The V call is TRBV4-1, the J call TRBJ2-5; TRBD2 matches at 14 bases. Per germline, CDR1 MGHRA and CDR2 YSYEKL. Trimming took 0 bases from V and 13 from J; bases not matched to a gene: 10. The CDR3 runs to 16 residues.

J is TRBJ2-3 and V is TRBV18; D gene uncertain. The CDR3 is 12 amino acids. The V gene lost 6 bases and the J gene lost 7 bases, with 11 bases spanning the gap. The germline V gene encodes CDR1 KGHSH and CDR2 LQKENI. This chain's CDR3 is CASSPRGNTQYF. Written as DNA, the CDR3 is TGTGCCAGCTCCCCGAGAGGTAATACGCAGTATTTT.

This chain connects TRBV7-2 to TRBJ2-1; TRBD1 aligns across 9 bases. The CDR3 consists of 13 residues. V dropped 7 bases and J dropped 6; count of bases not matched to a gene: 4. Germline V lookup: CDR1 SGHTA, CDR2 FQGNSA. CDR3 amino acids: CASKQGAPNEQFF. In DNA, the CDR3 is TGTGCCAGCAAACAGGGGGCGCCCAATGAGCAGTTCTTC.

The V call is TRBV27, the J call TRBJ1-2; D is unresolved. Trimming cost V 3 bases and J 3 bases, with 14 bases left between them. The CDR3 is 15 amino acids. Germline values: CDR1 MNHEY, CDR2 SMNVEV (reference sequence). The CDR3 nucleotides read TGTGCCAGCAGTTTGCAGGACTGGAGCTACTATGGCTACACCTTC. This encodes CASSLQDWSYYGYTF.

V and J are TRBV5-1 and TRBJ2-4; tentative D call: TRBD2 (5 bases). Germline V CDR1 and CDR2: SGHRS, YFSETQ. The CDR3 contains 13 residues. Trimming removed 0 bases at V and 5 bases at J, with 6 bases between. This CDR3 is CASSLDGENIQYF. In DNA form, the CDR3 reads TGCGCCAGCAGCTTGGACGGGGAAAACATTCAGTACTTC.

The rearrangement uses TRBV27 and TRBJ2-5; the D gene is possibly TRBD2 (6 bases). V was cut by 6 bases and J by 3 bases, with 14 bases left in between. The CDR3 contains 14 residues. Germline V lookup: CDR1 MNHEY, CDR2 SMNVEV (reference sequence). The CDR3 DNA reads TGTGCCAGCAGGCCCGGGGGAGGAAAAGAGACCCAGTACTTC. This gives the protein CASRPGGGKETQYF.

The V call is TRBV6-6, the J call TRBJ2-5, with 14 bases lining up with TRBD2. Germline V lookup: CDR1 MNHNY, CDR2 SVGAGI (reference sequence). With V trimmed by 9 bases and J by 4 bases, 10 bases remained unmatched. CDR3 size: 16 residues. CDR3 loop: CASRLAGGPLLETQYF. The CDR3 region has the DNA TGTGCCAGTCGACTAGCGGGAGGGCCCTTGCTAGAGACCCAGTACTTC.

The V gene is TRBV19, the J gene TRBJ2-4; TRBD2 is a possible D gene (6 bases). The CDR3 runs to 15 residues. Germline CDR1 and CDR2: LNHDA and SQIVND (reference sequence). The germline V and J ends were trimmed by 9 bases and 0 bases, with 15 bases remaining between them. The CDR3 region has the DNA TGTGCCAGCCATCCCCGGGAGTCAGCCAAAAACATTCAGTACTTC. It encodes CASHPRESAKNIQYF.

This clone was counted only a few times. V is TRBV4-1 and J is TRBJ2-1, with D unresolved. V lost 2 bases and J 5 bases, leaving 4 bases between the germline ends. Germline CDR1 reads MGHRA; CDR2 reads YSYEKL. The CDR3 runs 12 residues. This CDR3 reads CASSQPNNEQFF. CDR3 in DNA: TGCGCCAGCAGCCAACCCAACAATGAGCAGTTCTTC.

For this clone: An end of the junction differs from the germline gene, which may be a read error. J is TRBJ2-2 and V is TRBV9; 9 bases map to TRBD2. Germline CDR1 SGDLS, CDR2 YYNGEE. This CDR3 has 17 amino acids. Written as DNA, the CDR3 is TGTGCCAGCAGCGTCGTAGCGGGAGTGTATAACACCGGGGAGCTGCTTTTT. Protein product: CASSVVAGVYNTGELLF.